These T cell receptor beta chains were read from a single sample in a study of synovial regulatory T cells in juvenile arthritis. Data came from immunoSEQ multiplex PCR; TCRdb stores just in-frame clones and leaves some out. Across 7,500 to 10,000 clones, the top ten clones capture approximately 0.99% of the sample. Sequencing was performed on Treg cells from blood. These receptors came from a donor aged 2 to 35 with juvenile idiopathic arthritis. The CDR3 runs from the conserved cysteine through the conserved F or W. For some rows the clone size is stated as once, few or many, or as a class when expanded; others skip it.

.	15	TRBJ1-3	TRBV4-3	CASSQGALSGNTIYF
.	14	TRBJ1-3	TRBV10-3	CAISDEGAGNTIYF
.	15	TRBJ2-5	TRBV5-1	CASSLGRGGSETQYF
.	14	TRBJ1-6	TRBV6-5	CASSLSRGTRPLHF
.	13	TRBJ1-1	TRBV6-4	CASSDSQGTKAFF
.	18	TRBJ1-1	TRBV4-3	CASSQVIGDSVGGTEAFF
.	13	TRBJ2-7	TRBV7-6	CASSFGQSYEQYF
.	19	TRBJ1-3	TRBV19	CASSIIRGHTLHSGNTIYF
.	12	TRBJ2-7	TRBV6-6	CASSYSTAEQYF
.	13	TRBJ1-2	TRBV5-8	CASSLPGGYGYTF
.	16	TRBJ1-3	TRBV5-1	CASSLGQQISGNTIYF
.	14	TRBJ2-3	TRBV19	CASSHGGGTDTQYF
.	15	TRBJ1-4	TRBV18	CASSPRTGTNEKLFF
.	17	TRBJ2-3	TRBV18	CASSPWTSGASTDTQYF
.	15	TRBJ1-5	TRBV28	CASSPEAYSNQPQHF
.	12	TRBJ1-2	TRBV28	CASRSSSYGYTF
.	13	TRBJ1-1	TRBV4-1	CASSQDWGSEAFF
.	16	TRBJ2-7	TRBV19	CASSPLGGAFSYEQYF
.	16	TRBJ1-1	TRBV6-6	CASSYSKDRGHPEAFF
.	14	TRBJ1-2	TRBV6-5	CASSPQDRYYGYTF
.	17	TRBJ1-6	TRBV21-1	CASSRQDSPMGNSPLHF
.	16	TRBJ1-4	TRBV5-6	CASSLGGLGTNEKLFF
.	18	TRBJ2-3	TRBV5-1	CASSFWTSGNLGTDTQYF
.	13	TRBJ1-2	TRBV7-9	CASSPHRGYGYTF
.	16	TRBJ1-2	TRBV6-6	CASSEDRGITNYGYTF
.	15	TRBJ2-1	TRBV10-1	CASSARLAVNNEQFF
medium-sized	16	TRBJ2-7	TRBV11-2	CASSRGSRGRGYEQYF
.	13	TRBJ1-1	TRBV30	CAWSVRENTEAFF
.	11	TRBJ1-4	TRBV6-1	CASRRTEKLFF
.	13	TRBJ1-1	TRBV5-1	CASRFVGNTEAFF
.	15	TRBJ1-6	TRBV6-5	CASSRLTGVNSPLHF
.	18	TRBJ2-7	TRBV18	CASSPRRGLTKALYEQYF
.	15	TRBJ1-2	TRBV28	CASSFRDRGAGGYTF
.	14	TRBJ1-4	TRBV11-2	CASSLDRGQGKLFF
.	13	TRBJ2-3	TRBV19	CASRVASTDTQYF
.	14	TRBJ1-2	TRBV5-4	CASSPPGPNYGYTF
.	12	TRBJ1-5	TRBV10-3	CAIRQDGQPQHF
.	15	TRBJ1-2	TRBV5-4	CASSLEADLLYGYTF
.	16	TRBJ1-5	TRBV19	CASSGSHQHQYQPQHF
.	17	TRBJ2-4	TRBV28	CASSLGRTVPSADIQYF
.	18	TRBJ2-1	TRBV18	CASSPHSPGKSSYNEQFF
.	16	TRBJ2-1	TRBV19	CASSTLTGKWGNEQFF
.	15	TRBJ1-4	TRBV18	CASSPGQGENEKLFF
.	15	TRBJ2-1	TRBV5-6	CASSLRVAYRSEQFF
.	12	TRBJ2-1	TRBV10-3	CATGGRGNEQFF
.	21	TRBJ2-4	TRBV12-5	CASGLVFRQGSEKLAKNIQYF
.	10	TRBJ1-1	TRBV4-1	CASSQAEAFF
.	15	TRBJ2-7	TRBV19	CASSHARDRGYEQYF